The T cell receptor (beta chain) under discussion was sequenced for a study of graft-versus-host responses after intestinal transplantation. General observations from the study: The authors found GvH clones in recipient marrow, some appearing first in ileum or blood.

For this clone: Antigen specificity is unknown.

Clones were sequenced by immunoSEQ multiplex PCR, and TCRdb holds only the in-frame ones, with some missing. The data contain around 30,000 clones, 85% to 95% of them singletons. The source material was PBMCs, sampled around 63 days after intestinal transplant. This clonotype was obtained from a human patient who received an intestinal transplant, so some T cells may come from the graft donor.

The CDR3 DNA is TGTGCCAGCAGTGCCTGGGGAGGGGGCCAAGAGACCCAGTACTTC. Its translation: CASSAWGGGQETQYF. This rearrangement joins TRBV6-5 to TRBJ2-5; D possibly corresponds to TRBD2 (7 bases). V lost 5 bases, J lost 1 base, and 14 bases lay in between. The CDR3 sequence is 15 residues long. Germline-derived CDR1 and CDR2 are MNHEY and SVGAGI.